The table lists the clone carrying this TCR beta chain with a few counts. Its antigen is not known. The data were taken from a study of post-analysis software for immune sequencing data. The trim removed 7 bases at V and 9 bases at J, leaving 8 bases unmatched. CDR1 and CDR2 (germline): SGHRS, YFSETQ. CDR3 length: 12 amino acids. cDNA libraries for TCR beta contained unique molecular identifiers. TCRdb processed the PCR reads anew with MiXCR; each CDR3 protein has one entry. The sample has about half a million distinct CDR3 sequences; roughly 45% are singletons. General study findings and limits: Compared with controls, patients showed significantly lower normalized Chao1 diversity. Patients showed TRBV5-6, TRBV5-1 and TRBV20-1 among a few TRBV segments more frequent than in controls.

The TCR comes from a girl aged 10 to 17 with multiple sclerosis. The rearrangement uses TRBV5-1 and TRBJ2-3; 7 positions agree with TRBD2. Sequenced: blood. CDR3 amino acids: CASGRETRTQYF. The CDR3 region has the DNA TGCGCCAGCGGGCGGGAGACCCGAACGCAGTATTTT.